This TCR beta chain originates from a study of cytomegalovirus exposure and HLA in healthy donors. The study's findings and limits: In a later analysis, about 17,000 TCR beta sequences were associated with HLA alleles at 0.05 false discovery rate.

The PCR used 60 Vbeta and 13 Jbeta primers. Using immunoSEQ multiplex PCR, the repertoire was profiled, and TCRdb retains in-frame clones only, with some absent. The table lists more than 200,000 clones, 82% of them singletons. This clone was observed a few times. Antigen specificity is unknown. Trimming took off 3 bases at V and 2 bases at J, with 11 bases between the two ends. CDR3 size: 14 residues. Germline values: CDR1 SGHRS, CDR2 YFSETQ. This chain uses TRBV5-1 with TRBJ1-2; D is uncertain. The receptor comes from a man in his forties or fifties in good health and CMV-seropositive. Input material: PBMCs. CDR3 nucleotide sequence: TGCGCCAGCAGCTCCCGAGCAGGCAACTATGGCTACACCTTC. This codes for CASSSRAGNYGYTF.